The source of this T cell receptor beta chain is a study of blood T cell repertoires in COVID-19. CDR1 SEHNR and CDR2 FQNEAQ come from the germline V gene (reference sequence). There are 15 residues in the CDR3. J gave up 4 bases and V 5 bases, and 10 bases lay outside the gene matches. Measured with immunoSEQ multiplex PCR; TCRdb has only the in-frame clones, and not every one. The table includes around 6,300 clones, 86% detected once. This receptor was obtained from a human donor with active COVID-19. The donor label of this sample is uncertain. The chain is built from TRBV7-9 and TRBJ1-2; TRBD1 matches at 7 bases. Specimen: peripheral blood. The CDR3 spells CASSRGQAAVYGYTF. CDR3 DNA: TGTGCCAGCAGCCGAGGACAGGCCGCTGTCTATGGCTACACCTTC.